A selection of T cell receptor beta chains follows, all from one sample in a study of blood T cells in healthy people across ages. MiXCR, run by TCRdb on the 5' RACE reads, gives a single entry per CDR3 protein. The sample contains just under 900,000 distinct CDR3 sequences, roughly 26% of which appear only once. The sequencing sample was made of blood. The receptors originated from a woman of 80 years or more in good health. Both conserved end residues are part of each CDR3. The D gene is left open where the match is weak. The size of a clone is reported for some rows only, either as once, few or many, or as a class for expanded clones.

v_gene	abundance	len	d_gene	j_gene	CDR3nt	CDR3aa
TRBV20-1	NA	13	NA	TRBJ1-1	TGCAGTGCTAGGGATCAGGGAACTTTGAAAGCTTTCTTT	CSARDQGTLKAFF
TRBV7-2	NA	13	NA	TRBJ1-1	TGTGCCAGCAGCTTACGAAAAAACACTGAAGCTTTCTTT	CASSLRKNTEAFF
TRBV28	NA	11	NA	TRBJ2-3	TGTGCCAGCACCGACAGCGTGGCGCAGTATTTT	CASTDSVAQYF
TRBV30	NA	18	TRBD1	TRBJ1-5	TGTGCCTGGAGTCCCACCCGGACAGGGACCCCTAGCAATCAGCCCCAGCATTTT	CAWSPTRTGTPSNQPQHF
TRBV12-3/TRBV12-4	NA	16	TRBD2	TRBJ2-3	TGTGCCAGCAGTTCACTCAGAAGCGGGAGCCCAGATACGCAGTATTTT	CASSSLRSGSPDTQYF
TRBV5-5	NA	16	NA	TRBJ2-3	TGTGCCAGCAGCCAAGAGAACACCTACCTCACAGATACGCAGTATTTT	CASSQENTYLTDTQYF
TRBV5-4	few	17	TRBD1	TRBJ2-3	TGTGCCAGCAGCTTGCTGGGACAGGGTAGGGACACAGATACGCAGTATTTT	CASSLLGQGRDTDTQYF
TRBV7-9	many	13	NA	TRBJ1-2	TGTGCCAGCAGCTCGGACCTTCCGGGCGGCTACACCTTC	CASSSDLPGGYTF
TRBV6-2/TRBV6-3	many	12	NA	TRBJ2-3	TGTGCCAGCGGGCAGGGGGGGGATACGCAGTATTTT	CASGQGGDTQYF
TRBV4-2	many	15	NA	TRBJ1-6	TGTGCCAGCAGCCAAGACGTTCTGTCGAGGGTGACCCTCCACTTT	CASSQDVLSRVTLHF
TRBV3-1	many	16	NA	TRBJ2-5	TGTGCCAGCATGCAAAAGCTAACGGGGGAGGTTGAGACCCAGTACTTC	CASMQKLTGEVETQYF
TRBV6-5	many	13	NA	TRBJ2-3	TGTGCCAGCCAGAGGGACTCTTCAGATACGCAGTATTTT	CASQRDSSDTQYF
TRBV7-2	NA	14	NA	TRBJ1-2	TGTGCCAGCAGTCTCACCTCAAGTAACTATGGCTACACCTTC	CASSLTSSNYGYTF
TRBV7-2	NA	16	NA	TRBJ2-3	TGTGCCAGCAGCTTAGAATCTGGCTATAGCACAGATGCGCAGTATTTT	CASSLESGYSTDAQYF
TRBV27	few	16	NA	TRBJ2-1	TGTGCCAGCAGTTTAGACGGGGCTGTCTCCTACAATGAGCAGTTCTTC	CASSLDGAVSYNEQFF
TRBV12-3/TRBV12-4	many	14	NA	TRBJ1-2	TGTGCCAGCAGTCCCCGATTCGGGAGAAAGAACTACACCTTC	CASSPRFGRKNYTF
TRBV7-9	NA	20	TRBD1	TRBJ1-1	TGTGCCAGCAGCTTATTAAGTTTCAGGGGGCGGTTGCCGAAGAACACTGAAGCTTTCTTT	CASSLLSFRGRLPKNTEAFF
TRBV7-9	many	17	TRBD2	TRBJ2-1	TGTGCCAGCAGCGAAATACCTAGCGGGGGATATTACAGTGAGCAGTTCTTC	CASSEIPSGGYYSEQFF
TRBV11-2	NA	15	NA	TRBJ2-1	TGTGCCTGCAGCTTCCCCGGACAGCGGACGCATGAGCAGTTCTTC	CACSFPGQRTHEQFF
TRBV5-1	many	15	NA	TRBJ1-2	TGCGCCAGCAGCCAGACGACTCAGGGACACTATGGCTACACCTTC	CASSQTTQGHYGYTF
TRBV7-2	many	15	NA	TRBJ2-1	TGTGCCAGCAGAATAGGGGGGGGCCAGCACAATGAGCAGTTCTTC	CASRIGGGQHNEQFF
TRBV2	few	13	TRBD2	TRBJ2-5	TGTGCCGGTAGTATAGACAGGCGGGAGGAGCAGTACTTC	CAGSIDRREEQYF
TRBV7-2	NA	13	NA	TRBJ2-1	TGTGCCAGCAGCTTAGCGGAATTCAATGAGCAGTTCTTC	CASSLAEFNEQFF
TRBV5-1	many	14	TRBD1	TRBJ2-1	TGCGCCAGCTGCACAGGGGGAACCTACAATGAGCAGTTCTTC	CASCTGGTYNEQFF
TRBV11-2	NA	15	TRBD2	TRBJ2-5	TGTGCCAGCAGCTCGTGGGTTAGCGGGGCCGAGACCCAGTACTTC	CASSSWVSGAETQYF
TRBV15	few	15	NA	TRBJ1-2	TGTGCCACCAGCAGAGATTCTACCCAGGGGTATGGCTACACCTTC	CATSRDSTQGYGYTF
TRBV21-1	few	15	NA	TRBJ2-5	TGTGCCAGCAGCAAAGTGAGGCAGAAAAGGGAGACCCAGTACTTC	CASSKVRQKRETQYF
TRBV21-1	few	14	NA	TRBJ1-2	TGTGCCAGCAGCAAATCATACAGGGGGCAAGGCTACACCTTC	CASSKSYRGQGYTF
TRBV5-1	NA	15	TRBD1	TRBJ2-3	TGCGCCAGCAGCAGAGGGGGACAGGGGTTTGATACGCAGTATTTT	CASSRGGQGFDTQYF
TRBV12-3/TRBV12-4	many	15	TRBD2	TRBJ2-3	TGTGCCAGCACTACTAGCGGGGGGGGCACAGATACGCAGTATTTT	CASTTSGGGTDTQYF
TRBV30	many	12	TRBD1	TRBJ1-2	TGTGCCTGGACGCCAGGGGGCAAGGGCTACACCTTC	CAWTPGGKGYTF
TRBV14	NA	21	TRBD1	TRBJ1-6	TGTGCCAGCAGCCAAGAAAAGGGGGCCGGGACAGGGGACTCCTATAATTCACCCCTCCACTTT	CASSQEKGAGTGDSYNSPLHF
TRBV28	many	11	NA	TRBJ2-7	TGTGCCAGCAGTTTCGGGTATAAAAAGTACTTC	CASSFGYKKYF
TRBV3-1	few	15	NA	TRBJ2-4	TGTGCCAGCAGCCTCCAACAGGCTACAACCAGAATTCAGTACTTC	CASSLQQATTRIQYF
TRBV5-1	many	16	NA	TRBJ2-3	TGCGCCAGCAGGCCCCATGGGGGAAGGGGAACAGATACGCAGTATTTT	CASRPHGGRGTDTQYF
TRBV7-2	NA	15	NA	TRBJ2-6	TGTGCCAGCAGCTATCAGGGGGGTGGGGCCAACGTCCTGACTTTC	CASSYQGGGANVLTF
TRBV10-3	many	15	TRBD1	TRBJ1-1	TGTGCCATCAGTGAGTCGGGACAGACGAACACTGAAGCTTTCTTT	CAISESGQTNTEAFF
TRBV24-1	many	15	TRBD1	TRBJ2-3	TGTGCCACCAGTGACCCCGGGACAGGGAGGAACGGGCAGTATTTT	CATSDPGTGRNGQYF
TRBV3-1	few	12	TRBD2	TRBJ2-1	TGTGCCAGCAGCCTACTAGCGAAGACCCAGTTCTTC	CASSLLAKTQFF
TRBV20-1	NA	15	NA	TRBJ1-4	TGCAGTGCTAGTCCCCTCCGACAGGCGGAGGGTAAACTGTTTTTT	CSASPLRQAEGKLFF
TRBV5-1	few	18	TRBD2	TRBJ2-1	TGCGCCAGCAACCCCCCCAGCGGGGGGATTTCTTCCTACAATGAGCAGTTCTTC	CASNPPSGGISSYNEQFF
TRBV12-3/TRBV12-4	NA	16	TRBD2	TRBJ2-7	TGTGCCAGCAGTTTTCAACTAGCGGAACTTTCCTACGAGCAGTACTTC	CASSFQLAELSYEQYF
TRBV12-3/TRBV12-4	many	16	TRBD1	TRBJ1-2	TGTGCCAGCAGTTTTTCTGGGACAGTTCAGTGGTATGGCTACACCTTC	CASSFSGTVQWYGYTF
TRBV12-3/TRBV12-4	many	14	TRBD1	TRBJ1-4	TGTGCCAGCGGGGACAGGGGAAATAATGAAAAACTGTTTTTT	CASGDRGNNEKLFF
TRBV6-2/TRBV6-3	few	15	NA	TRBJ1-5	TGTGCCAGCAGTTATGGCGGGATCCCAAATCAGCCCCAGCATTTT	CASSYGGIPNQPQHF
TRBV4-3	NA	17	NA	TRBJ2-3	TGCGCCAGCAGCCGGCTGAAAGGGAGTCGGGTTCCAGATACGCAGTATTTT	CASSRLKGSRVPDTQYF
TRBV20-1	many	13	NA	TRBJ1-2	TGCAGTGCCTCGCAGGGTGGGAACTATGGCTACACCTTC	CSASQGGNYGYTF
TRBV9	NA	14	NA	TRBJ1-2	TGTGCCAGCAGCGTATCAACAGGGAACTATGGCTACACCTTC	CASSVSTGNYGYTF
TRBV5-5	NA	17	TRBD1	TRBJ2-2	TGTGCCAGCAGCTTGGGCCCTCCGACAGGGGGAACCGGGGAGCTGTTTTTT	CASSLGPPTGGTGELFF
TRBV7-9	many	16	TRBD2	TRBJ2-1	TGTGCCAGCAGCTATAGCGGGGGGCGCTCCTACAATGAGCAGTTCTTC	CASSYSGGRSYNEQFF
TRBV2	NA	15	TRBD1	TRBJ1-5	TGTGCCAGCAGTGAGATGGGACAGCGCAATCAGCCCCAGCATTTT	CASSEMGQRNQPQHF
TRBV7-2	once	12	TRBD1	TRBJ1-1	TGTGCCAGCGGCTCCGGACAGGGTGAAGCTTTCTTT	CASGSGQGEAFF